These 11 T cell receptor beta chains were all obtained from the same sample, sequenced in a study of identical twins (dated by TCRdb to the mid-2010s). Preparation of the library involved 5' RACE. The sequencing machine was an Illumina HiSeq 2000. TCRdb trimmed the raw reads at Q25, called clones with MiXCR and kept productive beta chains. Identical CDR3 protein sequences are pooled into one entry, listed with their most common genes and DNA. For this sample the table gives about 690,000 distinct CDR3 sequences, of which around 5.7% were detected only once. The top ten clones comprise 1.5% to 2% of the sample. Sequencing was performed on naive T cells sorted from blood. The cell subset or site label, read with the paper, signifies: cells isolated with a human naive T-cell isolation kit. The receptors originated from a young man in good health.

The chain recombines TRBV2 with TRBJ2-5; D uncertain. Germline values: CDR1 SNHLY, CDR2 FYNNEI. Trimming cost V 7 bases and J 2 bases, with 17 bases left between them. The CDR3 covers 15 residues. The CDR3 region is CASNRAVGWQETQYF. CDR3 DNA: TGTGCCAGCAACCGGGCGGTCGGTTGGCAAGAGACCCAGTACTTC.

V and J are TRBV5-1 and TRBJ2-1, with 7 bases matching TRBD2. CDR1 and CDR2 (germline): SGHRS, YFSETQ. The CDR3 is 15 amino acids. V dropped 4 bases and J dropped 5; count of bases not matched to a gene: 9. In DNA form, the CDR3 reads TGCGCCAGCAGCCTTACTAGCGTGTTCGACAATGAGCAGTTCTTC. This gives the protein CASSLTSVFDNEQFF.

This clonotype was recorded many times. The chain links TRBV6-1 to TRBJ2-5, with 8 bases lining up with TRBD1. The germline gives CDR1 MNHNS, CDR2 SASEGT. The CDR3 is 16 amino acids. J gave up 5 bases and V 6 bases, and 14 bases lay outside the gene matches. In nucleotides, the CDR3 is TGTGCCAGCAGGAGAGACCAGGGGGCGCGTATGGAGACCCAGTACTTC. As protein: CASRRDQGARMETQYF.

This clonotype was seen repeatedly, ten times or more. The genes are TRBV10-1 and TRBJ2-7; no reliable D call. Trimming cost V 3 bases and J 3 bases, with 15 bases left between them. This CDR3 is 15 amino acids long. Germline V gene lookup returns CDR1 WNHNN and CDR2 SYGVQD (reference sequence). CDR3 protein: CASSEERWICYEQYV. The CDR3 region has the DNA TGCGCCAGCAGTGAAGAGAGATGGATCTGCTACGAGCAGTACGTC.

In this sample, this clonotype turned up many times. The chain joins TRBV29-1 to TRBJ2-3; no clear D. CDR1 and CDR2 (germline): SQVTM, ANQGSEA. The germline V and J ends were trimmed by 7 bases and 4 bases, with 9 bases remaining between them. The CDR3 is made up of 11 amino acids. CDR3 sequence: CSGYGADTQYF. The CDR3, as DNA: TGCAGCGGTTACGGAGCAGATACGCAGTATTTT.

The count of this clonotype is one. This rearrangement joins TRBV11-2 to TRBJ2-1, with TRBD2 matching 7 bases. There are 17 residues in the CDR3. Losses at the gene ends were 5 bases for V and 8 bases for J; bases not matched to a gene: 18. The germline CDR1 and CDR2 sequences are SGHAT and FQNNGV. CDR3 in amino acids: CASSLGSSGTPGDEQFF. The CDR3 DNA reads TGTGCCAGCAGCCTAGGATCTAGCGGAACCCCGGGCGATGAGCAGTTCTTC.

This clonotype was recorded at least ten times. This chain uses TRBV7-9 with TRBJ2-7; 9 bases fit TRBD2. The CDR3 runs to 15 residues. Looked up from germline, CDR1 is SEHNR and CDR2 is FQNEAQ (reference sequence). Trimming at V came to 1 base and at J to 6 bases, leaving 7 bases not matched to a gene. CDR3 region: CASSLDLTSGFEQYF. The CDR3 DNA sequence: TGTGCCAGCAGCTTAGACTTGACTAGCGGTTTCGAGCAGTACTTC.

This clonotype appeared many times. This chain uses TRBV9 with TRBJ2-1; D is perhaps TRBD2 (5 bases). The V and J ends lost 4 bases and 14 bases respectively, with 25 bases between them. Germline CDR1 and CDR2: SGDLS and YYNGEE. The CDR3 sequence is 15 residues long. CDR3 nucleotide sequence: TGTGCCAGCAGCTCCGAGGTAACCCCCGGGAACCATGAGTTCTTC. It translates to CASSSEVTPGNHEFF. Full variable domain (rest looked up from reference TRBV9 and TRBJ2-1): DSGVTQTPKHLITATGQRVTLRCSPRSGDLSVYWYQQSLDQGLQFLIQYYNGEERAKGNILERFSAQQFPDLHSELNLSSLELGDSALYFCASSSEVTPGNHEFFGPGTRLTVL.

This clonotype has ten or more counts. This chain connects TRBV10-3 to TRBJ2-4; TRBD2 matches at 14 bases. The V segment lost 0 bases and the J segment 1 base; nucleotides outside the gene matches: 5. Germline CDR1 is ENHRY and CDR2 is SYGVKD. The CDR3 runs 19 residues. The CDR3 DNA reads TGTGCCATCAGTGAGTCTGCGACTAGCGGGAGGGCGGCCAAAAACATTCAGTACTTC. Translating it yields CAISESATSGRAAKNIQYF.

This clonotype occurred many times. The CDR3: CASSRRVSQETQYF. The CDR3 DNA sequence: TGTGCCAGCAGTCGCAGGGTTAGCCAAGAGACCCAGTACTTC. The V gene is TRBV12-3 or TRBV12-4, the J gene TRBJ2-5; perhaps TRBD1 as D (5 bases). Trimming removed 5 bases from V and 1 base from J, with 11 bases in between. The CDR3 sequence is 14 residues long.

Many counts were recorded for this clonotype. This rearrangement joins TRBV12-3 or TRBV12-4 to TRBJ2-2; 11 bases are shared with TRBD2. The CDR3 sequence is 16 residues long. J lost 4 bases, V lost 5 bases, and 6 bases had no gene match. The CDR3 nucleotides are TGTGCCAGCAGTCCCCGACTAGCGGGACTCACCGGGGAGCTGTTTTTT. This codes for CASSPRLAGLTGELFF.